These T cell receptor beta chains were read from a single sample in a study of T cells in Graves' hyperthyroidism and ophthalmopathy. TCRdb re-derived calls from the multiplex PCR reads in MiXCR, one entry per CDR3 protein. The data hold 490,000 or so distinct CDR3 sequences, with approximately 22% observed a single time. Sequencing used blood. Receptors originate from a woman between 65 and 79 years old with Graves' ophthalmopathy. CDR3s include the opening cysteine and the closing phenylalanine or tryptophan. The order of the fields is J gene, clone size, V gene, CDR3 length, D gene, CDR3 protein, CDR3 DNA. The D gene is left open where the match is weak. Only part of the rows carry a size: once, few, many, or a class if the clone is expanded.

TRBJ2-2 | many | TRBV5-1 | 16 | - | CASSFGVKQASGELFF | TGCGCCAGCAGCTTTGGAGTGAAACAGGCGAGCGGGGAGCTGTTTTTT
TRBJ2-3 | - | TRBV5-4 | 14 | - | CASSWTQSTDTQYF | TGTGCCAGCAGCTGGACTCAAAGCACAGATACGCAGTATTTT
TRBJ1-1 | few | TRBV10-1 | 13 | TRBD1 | CASRQGVDTEAFF | TGCGCCAGCAGGCAGGGGGTTGACACTGAAGCTTTCTTT
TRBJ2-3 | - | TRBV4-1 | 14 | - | CASSQEFSLHTQYF | TGCGCCAGCAGCCAAGAGTTCAGTCTACATACGCAGTATTTT
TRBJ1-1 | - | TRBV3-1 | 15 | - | CASSPYPGSDTEAFF | TGTGCCAGCAGCCCCTACCCGGGGTCCGACACTGAAGCTTTCTTT
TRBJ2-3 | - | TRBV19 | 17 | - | CASSIGLASIRTDTQYF | TGTGCCAGTAGTATAGGACTGGCCTCCATCCGCACAGATACGCAGTATTTT
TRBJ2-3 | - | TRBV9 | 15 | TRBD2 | CASSVGSSGRDTQYF | TGTGCCAGCAGCGTAGGGAGTAGCGGGAGAGATACGCAGTATTTT
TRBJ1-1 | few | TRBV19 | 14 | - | CASSMGGENTEAFF | TGTGCCAGTAGTATGGGTGGCGAGAACACTGAAGCTTTCTTT
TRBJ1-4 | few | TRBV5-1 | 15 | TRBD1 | CASSPGDRGDEKLFF | TGCGCCAGCAGCCCCGGGGACAGGGGAGATGAAAAACTGTTTTTT
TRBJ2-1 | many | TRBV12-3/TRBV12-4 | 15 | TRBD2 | CASSILAEGRNEQFF | TGTGCCAGCAGCATTCTAGCGGAAGGCAGGAATGAGCAGTTCTTC
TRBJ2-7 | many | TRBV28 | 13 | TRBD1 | CACSEDRSYEQYF | TGTGCCTGCAGTGAGGACAGGTCCTACGAGCAGTACTTC
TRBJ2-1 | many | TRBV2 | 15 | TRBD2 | CASSESGSFYNEQFF | TGTGCCAGCAGTGAGAGCGGGAGTTTTTACAATGAGCAGTTCTTC
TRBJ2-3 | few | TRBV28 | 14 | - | CASLGGSFTNTQYF | TGTGCCAGCCTCGGTGGGAGTTTTACGAATACGCAGTATTTT
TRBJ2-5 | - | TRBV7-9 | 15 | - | CASSRGVTATRTQYF | TGTGCCAGCAGCCGAGGGGTGACAGCTACAAGGACCCAGTACTTC
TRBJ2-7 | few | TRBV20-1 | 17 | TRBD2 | CSARRSSGAAGTYEQYF | TGCAGTGCTAGAAGGTCTAGCGGGGCGGCCGGCACCTACGAGCAGTACTTC